Listed below are T cell receptor beta chains from one sample, sequenced in a study of response to subunit inactivated influenza vaccine. TCRdb analysed the RT-PCR reads with MiXCR anew, one entry per CDR3 protein. The sample lists about 800,000 distinct CDR3 sequences; 21% were seen once. This specimen consisted of PBMCs from blood, obtained around 5 days after vaccination. These receptors originate from a middle-aged man who received an inactivated influenza vaccine. The CDR3 runs from the conserved cysteine through the conserved F or W. The order of the fields is CDR3 protein, CDR3 DNA, J gene, D gene, V gene, clone size. D genes are given only for firm matches. The size field is filled for only some rows; it gives once, few, many or a size class.

cdr3_aa: CASSSRQGAYTGELFF
cdr3_nt: TGTGCCAGCAGCTCACGACAGGGGGCGTACACCGGGGAGCTGTTTTTT
j_call: TRBJ2-2
d_call: TRBD1
v_call: TRBV9
clone_size: few

cdr3_aa: CASRGLAGNRYEQYF
cdr3_nt: TGTGCCAGCAGGGGACTAGCGGGAAACCGCTACGAGCAGTACTTC
j_call: TRBJ2-7
d_call: TRBD2
v_call: TRBV11-2
clone_size: .

cdr3_aa: CSANRDIGLADF
cdr3_nt: TGCAGTGCCAATCGCGATATAGGACTAGCGGACTTC
j_call: TRBJ2-5
d_call: TRBD2
v_call: TRBV20-1
clone_size: few

cdr3_aa: CASSLARGGNTGELFF
cdr3_nt: TGTGCCAGCAGCCTCGCTCGCGGGGGGAACACCGGGGAGCTGTTTTTT
j_call: TRBJ2-2
d_call: TRBD2
v_call: TRBV7-9
clone_size: few

cdr3_aa: CSASEGTGSGYTF
cdr3_nt: TGCAGTGCTTCCGAGGGGACAGGCAGCGGCTACACCTTC
j_call: TRBJ1-2
d_call: TRBD1
v_call: TRBV20-1
clone_size: few

cdr3_aa: CSARDLGAYEQYF
cdr3_nt: TGCAGTGCTAGAGATCTGGGGGCCTACGAGCAGTACTTC
j_call: TRBJ2-7
d_call: .
v_call: TRBV20-1
clone_size: many

cdr3_aa: CAIINLGTQYF
cdr3_nt: TGTGCCATCATCAATCTCGGGACCCAGTACTTC
j_call: TRBJ2-5
d_call: .
v_call: TRBV10-3
clone_size: .

cdr3_aa: CASSWDRNSDTQYF
cdr3_nt: TGTGCCAGCAGCTGGGATCGCAACTCAGATACGCAGTATTTT
j_call: TRBJ2-3
d_call: .
v_call: TRBV5-5
clone_size: .

cdr3_aa: CASNPSRDSKAYEQYF
cdr3_nt: TGCGCCAGCAATCCTTCCCGGGACAGTAAAGCCTACGAGCAGTACTTC
j_call: TRBJ2-7
d_call: TRBD1
v_call: TRBV5-1
clone_size: few

cdr3_aa: CSARDFGLASQEQFF
cdr3_nt: TGCAGTGCTAGAGATTTTGGACTAGCGAGCCAGGAGCAGTTCTTC
j_call: TRBJ2-1
d_call: TRBD2
v_call: TRBV20-1
clone_size: .

cdr3_aa: CASSYNGPILYNEQFF
cdr3_nt: TGTGCCAGCAGTTACAACGGACCCATTCTATACAATGAGCAGTTCTTC
j_call: TRBJ2-1
d_call: .
v_call: TRBV7-3
clone_size: .

cdr3_aa: CASSGRTSYEQYF
cdr3_nt: TGTGCCAGCAGCGGGAGGACCTCCTACGAGCAGTACTTC
j_call: TRBJ2-7
d_call: .
v_call: TRBV9
clone_size: .

cdr3_aa: CASSPDGQGFFYEQYF
cdr3_nt: TGTGCCAGCAGCCCCGACGGACAGGGTTTTTTTTACGAGCAGTACTTC
j_call: TRBJ2-7
d_call: TRBD1
v_call: TRBV7-6
clone_size: many

cdr3_aa: CASSPGGSSSYEQYF
cdr3_nt: TGCGCCAGCTCCCCGGGGGGGTCTAGCTCCTACGAGCAGTACTTC
j_call: TRBJ2-7
d_call: TRBD2
v_call: TRBV4-3
clone_size: .

cdr3_aa: CASTVGLAGAYNEQFF
cdr3_nt: TGTGCCAGCACCGTAGGACTAGCGGGGGCCTACAATGAGCAGTTCTTC
j_call: TRBJ2-1
d_call: TRBD2
v_call: TRBV7-2
clone_size: few

cdr3_aa: CSGTAEYEQYF
cdr3_nt: TGCAGTGGGACGGCGGAGTACGAGCAGTACTTC
j_call: TRBJ2-7
d_call: .
v_call: TRBV20-1
clone_size: .

cdr3_aa: CASSLEAGGLNYGYTF
cdr3_nt: TGCGCCAGCAGCTTGGAGGCAGGGGGCCTTAACTATGGCTACACCTTC
j_call: TRBJ1-2
d_call: TRBD1
v_call: TRBV5-1
clone_size: few

cdr3_aa: CSATASDRGTYEQYF
cdr3_nt: TGCAGTGCTACTGCTTCGGACAGGGGCACTTACGAGCAGTACTTC
j_call: TRBJ2-7
d_call: TRBD1
v_call: TRBV20-1
clone_size: few

cdr3_aa: CASSVGWQVTWNEQYF
cdr3_nt: TGTGCCAGCAGCGTAGGTTGGCAGGTGACCTGGAACGAGCAGTACTTC
j_call: TRBJ2-7
d_call: .
v_call: TRBV9
clone_size: .

cdr3_aa: CASSLSSGRGAQQFF
cdr3_nt: TGTGCCAGCAGCTTATCTAGCGGGAGGGGGGCTCAGCAGTTCTTC
j_call: TRBJ2-1
d_call: TRBD2
v_call: TRBV7-9
clone_size: .

cdr3_aa: CASSLGGWDQRRNIQYF
cdr3_nt: TGCGCCAGCAGCTTGGGCGGGTGGGACCAAAGGAGAAACATTCAGTACTTC
j_call: TRBJ2-4
d_call: .
v_call: TRBV5-1
clone_size: many

cdr3_aa: CATSLHSANEQFF
cdr3_nt: TGTGCCACCAGCCTGCATAGCGCCAATGAGCAGTTCTTC
j_call: TRBJ2-1
d_call: .
v_call: TRBV24-1
clone_size: few

cdr3_aa: CASSLGTSALQETQYF
cdr3_nt: TGTGCCAGCAGCCTCGGGACTAGCGCCCTCCAAGAGACCCAGTACTTC
j_call: TRBJ2-5
d_call: TRBD2
v_call: TRBV11-2
clone_size: .

cdr3_aa: CASSPHTQETQYF
cdr3_nt: TGTGCCAGCAGTCCCCACACCCAAGAGACCCAGTACTTC
j_call: TRBJ2-5
d_call: .
v_call: TRBV28
clone_size: few

cdr3_aa: CASSDPKTGSGELFF
cdr3_nt: TGTGCCAGCAGTGACCCCAAGACAGGGTCTGGGGAGCTGTTTTTT
j_call: TRBJ2-2
d_call: TRBD1
v_call: TRBV24-1
clone_size: .

cdr3_aa: CASSSSGTNNEQFF
cdr3_nt: TGTGCCAGCAGCTCGTCCGGGACAAACAATGAGCAGTTCTTC
j_call: TRBJ2-1
d_call: .
v_call: TRBV7-2
clone_size: .

cdr3_aa: CASSPTHGGGQYF
cdr3_nt: TGTGCCAGCTCACCAACACATGGAGGCGGGCAGTACTTC
j_call: TRBJ2-7
d_call: .
v_call: TRBV18
clone_size: .

cdr3_aa: CASRKGQSRAIYF
cdr3_nt: TGTGCCAGCAGAAAAGGACAGTCTAGGGCCATATATTTT
j_call: TRBJ1-3
d_call: .
v_call: TRBV6-1
clone_size: few

cdr3_aa: CASSPPRASGRQYF
cdr3_nt: TGTGCCAGCAGCCCCCCTAGGGCCTCCGGGAGGCAGTACTTC
j_call: TRBJ2-7
d_call: .
v_call: TRBV7-9
clone_size: .

cdr3_aa: CSVEVAQVAYF
cdr3_nt: TGCAGCGTTGAAGTCGCCCAAGTGGCGTACTTC
j_call: TRBJ2-7
d_call: .
v_call: TRBV29-1
clone_size: many

cdr3_aa: CASSHRTGGNEQFF
cdr3_nt: TGTGCCAGCAGCCATAGGACAGGGGGCAATGAGCAGTTCTTC
j_call: TRBJ2-1
d_call: TRBD1
v_call: TRBV3-1
clone_size: .

cdr3_aa: CSALFPGSDTQYF
cdr3_nt: TGCAGTGCTCTCTTTCCAGGGTCAGATACGCAGTATTTT
j_call: TRBJ2-3
d_call: .
v_call: TRBV20-1
clone_size: few

cdr3_aa: CASSLERGSTDTQYF
cdr3_nt: TGTGCCAGCAGCTTAGAAAGGGGGAGCACAGATACGCAGTATTTT
j_call: TRBJ2-3
d_call: .
v_call: TRBV11-2
clone_size: .

cdr3_aa: CASSFPAQGRQETQYF
cdr3_nt: TGTGCCAGCAGTTTCCCCGCGCAGGGACGCCAAGAGACCCAGTACTTC
j_call: TRBJ2-5
d_call: .
v_call: TRBV28
clone_size: few

cdr3_aa: CASTPTRKGANEQYF
cdr3_nt: TGTGCCAGCACCCCTACTCGAAAGGGGGCTAACGAGCAGTACTTC
j_call: TRBJ2-7
d_call: TRBD1
v_call: TRBV6-1
clone_size: few

cdr3_aa: CASREAGAYNEQFF
cdr3_nt: TGTGCCAGCAGGGAAGCGGGGGCCTACAATGAGCAGTTCTTC
j_call: TRBJ2-1
d_call: TRBD2
v_call: TRBV6-1
clone_size: few

cdr3_aa: CSARETGTAPNYGYTF
cdr3_nt: TGCAGTGCTAGAGAGACGGGGACAGCGCCTAACTATGGCTACACCTTC
j_call: TRBJ1-2
d_call: TRBD1
v_call: TRBV20-1
clone_size: few

cdr3_aa: CASSSVQVLTQYF
cdr3_nt: TGTGCCAGCAGTTCCGTCCAAGTTCTGACCCAGTACTTC
j_call: TRBJ2-5
d_call: .
v_call: TRBV28
clone_size: many